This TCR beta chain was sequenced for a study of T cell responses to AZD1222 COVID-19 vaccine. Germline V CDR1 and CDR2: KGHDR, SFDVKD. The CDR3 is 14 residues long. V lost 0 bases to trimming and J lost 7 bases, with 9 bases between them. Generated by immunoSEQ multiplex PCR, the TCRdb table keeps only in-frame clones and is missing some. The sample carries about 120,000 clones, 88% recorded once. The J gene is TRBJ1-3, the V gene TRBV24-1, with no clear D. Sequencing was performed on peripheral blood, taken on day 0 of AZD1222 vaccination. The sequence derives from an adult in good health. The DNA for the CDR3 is TGTGCCACCAGTGATTTGACTACCGGGAACACCATATATTTT. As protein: CATSDLTTGNTIYF.